A selection of T cell receptor beta chains follows, all from one sample in a study of regulatory T cells in long-lasting Graves disease. TCRdb re-derived calls from the multiplex PCR reads in MiXCR, one entry per CDR3 protein. The sample has over 500,000 distinct CDR3 sequences, roughly 15% seen once. These same data were also listed under a study on T cells in Graves' hyperthyroidism and ophthalmopathy.

Sample: peripheral blood mononuclear cells (PBMCs), taken at new diagnosis, from a patient treated with antithyroid drugs. The receptors derive from a woman under 40 with Graves disease. The CDR3 runs from the conserved cysteine through the conserved F or W. The D gene is left open where the match is weak. Not all rows give a size; the values are once, few, many and, for expanded clones, a class.

TRBD2	few	TRBJ2-7	TRBV20-1	CSARRPSGSYEQYF	TGCAGTGCTAGAAGGCCTAGCGGGAGTTACGAGCAGTACTTC
NA	NA	TRBJ1-1	TRBV5-8	CASSLGTVMNTEAFF	TGTGCCAGCAGCTTGGGGACAGTCATGAACACTGAAGCTTTCTTT
TRBD1	few	TRBJ1-4	TRBV6-1	CASATGGFSATNEKLFF	TGTGCCAGCGCGACAGGGGGCTTCTCGGCAACTAATGAAAAACTGTTTTTT
TRBD2	many	TRBJ2-5	TRBV7-9	CASSPGGVWETQYF	TGTGCCAGCAGCCCGGGGGGAGTCTGGGAGACCCAGTACTTC
TRBD2	many	TRBJ2-1	TRBV6-2/TRBV6-3	CASRGSLGLAGGNEQFF	TGTGCCAGCAGAGGCTCACTCGGACTAGCGGGAGGGAATGAGCAGTTCTTC
TRBD1	many	TRBJ2-7	TRBV6-1	CASRKDRGREQYF	TGTGCCAGCAGAAAGGACAGGGGGCGCGAGCAGTACTTC
NA	NA	TRBJ1-2	TRBV19	CASNFQGTFGYTF	TGTGCCAGTAACTTTCAGGGGACCTTTGGCTACACCTTC
NA	NA	TRBJ2-7	TRBV4-2	CASSQESWDTNYEQYF	TGTGCCAGCAGCCAGGAGTCGTGGGACACGAATTACGAGCAGTACTTC
NA	many	TRBJ1-5	TRBV18	CASSPRAGWGSNQPQHF	TGTGCCAGCTCACCACGGGCAGGATGGGGGAGCAATCAGCCCCAGCATTTT
NA	few	TRBJ2-5	TRBV18	CASSPTTRGAQYF	TGTGCCAGCTCACCAACTACGAGGGGAGCCCAGTACTTC
NA	many	TRBJ2-3	TRBV2	CASRKLQSGTDTQYF	TGTGCCAGCAGGAAACTACAAAGCGGCACAGATACGCAGTATTTT
TRBD1	NA	TRBJ2-7	TRBV20-1	CSAQGQSSYEQYF	TGCAGTGCACAGGGACAGTCCTCCTACGAGCAGTACTTC
NA	many	TRBJ2-5	TRBV2	CASNKGPGTGGETQYF	TGTGCCAGCAACAAGGGCCCAGGGACGGGCGGGGAGACCCAGTACTTC
NA	many	TRBJ1-2	TRBV28	CASSMQIFNYGYTF	TGTGCCAGCAGTATGCAGATCTTCAACTATGGCTACACCTTC
NA	many	TRBJ2-5	TRBV12-3/TRBV12-4	CASSLVVGDTETQYF	TGTGCCAGCAGTTTAGTAGTAGGGGATACAGAGACCCAGTACTTC
NA	NA	TRBJ2-5	TRBV5-6	CASSSFSHRDLQETQYF	TGTGCCAGCAGCTCCTTCTCCCACCGGGACTTACAAGAGACCCAGTACTTC
TRBD2	few	TRBJ2-7	TRBV20-1	CSATGLAGGTGVEQYF	TGCAGTGCTACGGGACTAGCGGGAGGAACCGGCGTCGAGCAGTACTTC
NA	many	TRBJ2-1	TRBV12-3/TRBV12-4	CASSLSGNEQFF	TGTGCCAGCAGTTTATCAGGGAATGAGCAGTTCTTC
NA	many	TRBJ2-7	TRBV6-5	CASSYRREEQYF	TGTGCCAGCAGTTACCGGAGGGAAGAGCAGTACTTC
NA	many	TRBJ2-5	TRBV6-5	CASSSGTSRGETQYF	TGTGCCAGCAGTTCGGGGACCTCCCGAGGGGAGACCCAGTACTTC
NA	NA	TRBJ2-5	TRBV6-2/TRBV6-3	CASSRTFGQETQYF	TGTGCCAGCAGCCGGACATTCGGCCAAGAGACCCAGTACTTC
TRBD2	few	TRBJ2-2	TRBV7-8	CASSPSRLAGPGELFF	TGTGCCAGCAGCCCCTCCCGGCTAGCGGGGCCCGGGGAGCTGTTTTTT
TRBD2	NA	TRBJ2-7	TRBV5-6	CASSLWQTSGAYEQYF	TGTGCCAGCAGCTTGTGGCAGACTAGCGGGGCCTACGAGCAGTACTTC
NA	NA	TRBJ2-4	TRBV5-6	CASSLQGVGDIQYF	TGTGCCAGCAGCTTGCAGGGCGTGGGGGACATTCAGTACTTC
NA	few	TRBJ2-3	TRBV5-6	CASSFRRFSTDTQYF	TGTGCCAGCAGCTTTCGGCGGTTTAGCACAGATACGCAGTATTTT
TRBD2	NA	TRBJ2-7	TRBV20-1	CSATSESGSYEQYF	TGCAGTGCCACATCCGAAAGCGGGAGTTACGAGCAGTACTTC
NA	NA	TRBJ2-4	TRBV28	CASTPTFGAQNIQYF	TGTGCCAGCACACCAACCTTCGGGGCGCAGAACATTCAGTACTTC
NA	many	TRBJ1-1	TRBV15	CATSRPRGEAFF	TGTGCCACCAGCAGGCCGCGGGGTGAAGCTTTCTTT
NA	NA	TRBJ2-5	TRBV7-6	CASSLLRGRALETQYF	TGTGCCAGCAGCTTACTAAGGGGGAGGGCTTTGGAGACCCAGTACTTC
NA	few	TRBJ2-2	TRBV9	CASSVGDLGELFF	TGTGCCAGCAGCGTAGGGGACCTGGGGGAGCTGTTTTTT
TRBD1	NA	TRBJ2-7	TRBV5-4	CASSLVQGANEQYF	TGTGCCAGCAGCCTCGTCCAGGGGGCAAACGAGCAGTACTTC
NA	few	TRBJ2-1	TRBV5-1	CASSMDLQQFF	TGCGCCAGCAGCATGGACCTGCAGCAGTTCTTC
TRBD1	once	TRBJ1-5	TRBV28	CASSFAGTANQPQHF	TGTGCCAGCAGTTTCGCCGGGACAGCTAATCAGCCCCAGCATTTT
TRBD1	few	TRBJ1-2	TRBV10-3	CAISDQSQGDDGYTF	TGTGCCATCAGTGATCAATCACAGGGGGATGATGGCTACACCTTC
NA	NA	TRBJ2-6	TRBV6-4	CASGSQANVLTF	TGTGCCAGCGGATCGCAGGCCAACGTCCTGACTTTC
NA	NA	TRBJ2-6	TRBV7-9	CASSFGRLSSSGANVLTF	TGTGCCAGCAGCTTCGGCAGGTTAAGTAGCTCTGGGGCCAACGTCCTGACTTTC
TRBD2	many	TRBJ2-1	TRBV5-1	CASSLGLAGGREQFF	TGTGCCAGCAGCTTAGGACTAGCGGGAGGGCGGGAGCAGTTCTTC
TRBD2	NA	TRBJ2-5	TRBV28	CASSRPLGASGRGVGETQYF	TGTGCCAGCAGCCGCCCATTGGGAGCTAGCGGGAGAGGAGTGGGAGAGACCCAGTACTTC
NA	many	TRBJ2-5	TRBV7-2	CASSLGGAPQETQYF	TGTGCCAGCAGCTTAGGCGGGGCGCCGCAAGAGACCCAGTACTTC
TRBD2	NA	TRBJ2-1	TRBV6-1	CASTTSGSRNEQFF	TGTGCCAGTACGACTAGCGGGAGTCGTAATGAGCAGTTCTTC
TRBD2	NA	TRBJ2-1	TRBV20-1	CSAFAGGPYNEQFF	TGCAGTGCTTTTGCGGGGGGGCCCTACAATGAGCAGTTCTTC
NA	many	TRBJ2-3	TRBV28	CASSNIAVDTQYF	TGTGCCAGCAGCAACATAGCGGTCGATACGCAGTATTTT
NA	NA	TRBJ2-2	TRBV7-2	CASSLSASNTGERFF	TGTGCCAGCAGCTTATCCGCGTCGAACACCGGGGAGCGGTTTTTT
NA	many	TRBJ1-6	TRBV27	CASRSNRDNSPLHF	TGTGCCAGCAGGTCAAACAGGGACAATTCACCCCTCCACTTT
TRBD2	NA	TRBJ2-1	TRBV12-3/TRBV12-4	CATSNSAGGTNEQFF	TGTGCCACCAGCAATTCAGCGGGAGGCACCAATGAGCAGTTCTTC
NA	few	TRBJ2-6	TRBV6-2/TRBV6-3	CASSDTSGANVLTF	TGTGCCAGCAGTGATACGTCTGGGGCCAACGTCCTGACTTTC
TRBD1	many	TRBJ2-5	TRBV2	CASSGTEETQYF	TGTGCCAGCAGCGGGACAGAAGAGACCCAGTACTTC
NA	many	TRBJ2-5	TRBV18	CASSQGWQETQYF	TGTGCCAGCTCACAGGGGTGGCAAGAGACCCAGTACTTC
NA	many	TRBJ2-7	TRBV30	CAWSLGRTYEQYF	TGTGCCTGGAGTTTGGGACGGACCTACGAGCAGTACTTC
NA	many	TRBJ1-2	TRBV6-1	CATRSGTNYGYTF	TGTGCCACCCGCTCAGGGACCAACTATGGCTACACCTTC
TRBD2	many	TRBJ2-2	TRBV2	CASASGRGNTGELFF	TGTGCCAGCGCTAGCGGGAGGGGGAACACCGGGGAGCTGTTTTTT
NA	few	TRBJ1-2	TRBV5-1	CASSPGPFGGYTF	TGCGCCAGCAGCCCAGGACCGTTCGGGGGCTACACCTTC
NA	NA	TRBJ1-5	TRBV28	CASSVTGPGNNQPQHF	TGTGCCAGCAGCGTCACAGGGCCAGGGAATAATCAGCCCCAGCATTTT
TRBD1	NA	TRBJ1-2	TRBV9	CASSRDRLINYGYTF	TGTGCCAGCAGCAGGGACAGGTTAATTAACTATGGCTACACCTTC
TRBD1	NA	TRBJ1-3	TRBV7-9	CASSKSGTGTPSSGNTIYF	TGTGCCAGCAGCAAATCCGGGACAGGGACCCCAAGCTCTGGAAACACCATATATTTT
TRBD1	NA	TRBJ2-3	TRBV12-3/TRBV12-4	CASSLFLLGTGADTQYF	TGTGCCAGCAGTTTATTTTTATTGGGGACAGGGGCAGATACGCAGTATTTT
TRBD1	few	TRBJ1-5	TRBV27	CASSKQGVWGGLNQPQHF	TGTGCCAGCAGTAAACAGGGGGTCTGGGGTGGCCTAAATCAGCCCCAGCATTTT
NA	NA	TRBJ2-2	TRBV7-9	CASSFDTTTGELVF	TGTGCCAGCAGCTTCGACACCACCACCGGGGAGCTGGTTTTT
NA	many	TRBJ2-3	TRBV27	CASSLAVTISTDTQYF	TGTGCCAGCAGTTTAGCAGTAACAATAAGTACAGATACGCAGTATTTT
NA	NA	TRBJ2-2	TRBV7-3	CASSLKGAGPGYTGELFF	TGTGCCAGCAGCTTAAAAGGGGCGGGACCTGGGTACACCGGGGAGCTGTTTTTT